Each of the 11 T cell receptor beta chains below was sequenced from the same sample in a study of monozygotic twins with inflammatory bowel disease. After re-calling the 5' RACE reads, TCRdb lists one entry per CDR3 protein, DNA absent. Its listing shows some 100,000 distinct CDR3 sequences. Source material: blood. These receptors were taken from a human donor with ulcerative colitis or Crohn's disease, or a healthy co-twin of an affected twin (not recorded which).

This chain uses TRBV5-1 with TRBJ2-7. In germline, CDR1 is SGHRS, CDR2 YFSETQ. The CDR3 length is 14 residues. CDR3: CASSSETASYEQYF.

This chain links TRBV15 with TRBJ1-1; lacking DNA, the TRBD1 call made by TCRdb goes unchecked. Germline CDR1 LNHNV, CDR2 YYDKDF (reference sequence). This CDR3 has 15 residues. The CDR3 spells CATSRGSTGLGEAFF.

This rearrangement joins TRBV20-1 to TRBJ2-5. This CDR3 has 14 amino acids. Per germline, CDR1 DFQATT and CDR2 SNEGSKA (reference sequence). CDR3: CSARDRTGSETQYF.

CDR3 sequence: CASSDIRDRVGGELFF. The genes are TRBV7-9 and TRBJ2-2; TCRdb reports TRBD1, a call that lacks DNA to check it against. There are 16 residues in the CDR3. Germline CDR1 SEHNR, CDR2 FQNEAQ (reference sequence).

V usage is TRBV5-1 and J usage is TRBJ2-7; the D call from TCRdb, TRBD1, cannot be confirmed without DNA. Germline CDR1 reads SGHRS; CDR2 reads YFSETQ. The CDR3 length is 14 residues. The CDR3 sequence: CASSPFLGGYEQYF.

V usage is TRBV7-9 and J usage is TRBJ2-2. CDR1 and CDR2 (germline): SEHNR, FQNEAQ (reference sequence). This CDR3 has 13 amino acids. CDR3 amino acids: CASSLEEAGELFF.

The CDR3 spells CSVLVPGQLSNQPQHF. The chain couples TRBV29-1 to TRBJ1-5. The germline V gene encodes CDR1 SQVTM and CDR2 ANQGSEA. This CDR3 has 16 residues.

The chain employs TRBV27 and TRBJ1-5. Germline lookup yields CDR1 MNHEY and CDR2 SMNVEV (reference sequence). This CDR3 has 13 amino acids. The CDR3 reads CASSILGNQPQHF.

The chain links TRBV5-5 to TRBJ1-1; absent DNA, TCRdb's TRBD1 call cannot be checked. Germline CDR1 reads SGHKS; CDR2 reads YYEKEE (reference sequence). This CDR3 comprises 15 residues. CDR3 residues: CASSYKTGWYTEAFF.

This sequence joins TRBV2 and TRBJ2-2; TCRdb names TRBD1, which stays unverified in the absence of DNA. The CDR3 loop spans 14 amino acids. The germline gives CDR1 SNHLY, CDR2 FYNNEI. The CDR3 region is CASIRGVNTGELFF.

The chain links TRBV5-1 to TRBJ2-5; TCRdb indicates TRBD1, and absent DNA this call remains unverified. The germline V gene encodes CDR1 SGHRS and CDR2 YFSETQ. The CDR3 contains 14 residues. This CDR3 is CASSFGQGVETQYF. The variable domain in full, completed from reference TRBV5-1 and TRBJ2-5, reads KAGVTQTPRYLIKTRGQQVTLSCSPISGHRSVSWYQQTPGQGLQFLFEYFSETQRNKGNFPGRFSGRQFSNSRSEMNVSTLELGDSALYLCASSFGQGVETQYFGPGTRLLVL.